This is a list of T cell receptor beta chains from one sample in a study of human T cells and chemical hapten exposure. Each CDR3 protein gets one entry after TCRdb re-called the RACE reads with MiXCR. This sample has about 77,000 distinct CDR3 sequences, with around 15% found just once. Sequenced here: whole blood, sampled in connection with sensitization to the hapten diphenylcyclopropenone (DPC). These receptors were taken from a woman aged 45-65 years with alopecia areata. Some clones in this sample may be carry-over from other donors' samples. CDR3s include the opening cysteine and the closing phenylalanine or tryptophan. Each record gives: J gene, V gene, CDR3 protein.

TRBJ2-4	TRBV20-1	CSATQVKNIQYF
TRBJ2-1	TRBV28	CASSLTGQGRNEQFF
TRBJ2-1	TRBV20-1	CSAGDNRGEQFF
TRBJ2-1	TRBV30	CAWSGDSQFF
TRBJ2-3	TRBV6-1	CASSDLSRMLSTDTQYF
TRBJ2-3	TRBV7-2	CASSLTGISTDTQYF
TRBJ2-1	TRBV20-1	CSAREIRSFDEQFF
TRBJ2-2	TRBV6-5	CASSSPGSGELFF
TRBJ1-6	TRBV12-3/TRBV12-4	CASKLDITNSPLHF
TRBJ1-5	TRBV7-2	CASSAGLGNQPQHF
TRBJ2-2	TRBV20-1	CSASPVRTGELFF
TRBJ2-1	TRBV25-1	CASSFVPPRDNEQFF
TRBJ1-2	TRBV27	CASSFGLPEQGPSYPNYGYTF
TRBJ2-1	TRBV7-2	CASSLVLLAGGSNEQFF
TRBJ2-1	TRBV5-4	CASSLPGQGSNEQFF
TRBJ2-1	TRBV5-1	CASSLAASGYNEQFF
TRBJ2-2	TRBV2	CASSEAGEEAGELFF
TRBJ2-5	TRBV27	CASSPRRWTELIQETQYF
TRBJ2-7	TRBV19	CASSPSSTGAYEQYF
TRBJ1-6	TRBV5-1	CASSSKQGNSSPLHF
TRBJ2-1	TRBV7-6	CASSLSPQIDEQFF
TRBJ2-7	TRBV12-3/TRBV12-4	CASSFSGNEQYF
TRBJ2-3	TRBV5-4	CASSSGGPSTDTQYF
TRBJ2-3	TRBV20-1	CSAQPGLGNSDTQYF
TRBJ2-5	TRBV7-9	CASSNLFGGPETQYF
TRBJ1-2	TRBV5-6	CASSLTDRGYTF
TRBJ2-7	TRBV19	CASSTETGKSEQYF
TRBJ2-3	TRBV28	CASSLAGEADTQYF
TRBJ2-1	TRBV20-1	CSAAPREGIYNEQFF
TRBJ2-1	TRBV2	CASSVVGAGSNEQFF
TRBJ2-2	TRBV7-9	CASSQFGELFF
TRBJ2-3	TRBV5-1	CASSLEGGVDTQYF
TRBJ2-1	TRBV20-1	CSAREDREQFF
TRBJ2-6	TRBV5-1	CASQGMTSGANVLTF
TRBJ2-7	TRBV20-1	CSARGLAHSYEQYF
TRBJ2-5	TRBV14	CASSRSFQETQYF
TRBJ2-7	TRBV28	CASSPALAGGHEQYF
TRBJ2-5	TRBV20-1	CSARIAGGQETQYF
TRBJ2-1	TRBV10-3	CAISPASGKNEQFF
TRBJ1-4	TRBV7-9	CASSYGQGGLTEKLFF
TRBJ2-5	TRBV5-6	CASSSLAGVRETQYF
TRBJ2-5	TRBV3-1	CASSPSLETQYF
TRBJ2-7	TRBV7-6	CASSRQEGYEQYF
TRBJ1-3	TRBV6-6	CASSSQLTGNTIYF
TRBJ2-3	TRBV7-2	CASSLGLRSTDTQYF
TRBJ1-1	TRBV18	CASSPQGAHTEAFF
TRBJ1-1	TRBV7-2	CASGGRGRETEAFF
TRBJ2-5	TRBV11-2	CASSSRTGVVETQYF
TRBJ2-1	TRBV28	CASSLYLSNSYNEQFF
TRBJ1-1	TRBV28	CASKEGSNTEAFF
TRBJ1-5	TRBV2	CASTQGVNQPQHF
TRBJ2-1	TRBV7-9	CASSLRLAGNDNEQFF
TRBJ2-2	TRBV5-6	CASSFRGHTGELFF
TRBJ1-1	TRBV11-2	CASSLERLAEAFF